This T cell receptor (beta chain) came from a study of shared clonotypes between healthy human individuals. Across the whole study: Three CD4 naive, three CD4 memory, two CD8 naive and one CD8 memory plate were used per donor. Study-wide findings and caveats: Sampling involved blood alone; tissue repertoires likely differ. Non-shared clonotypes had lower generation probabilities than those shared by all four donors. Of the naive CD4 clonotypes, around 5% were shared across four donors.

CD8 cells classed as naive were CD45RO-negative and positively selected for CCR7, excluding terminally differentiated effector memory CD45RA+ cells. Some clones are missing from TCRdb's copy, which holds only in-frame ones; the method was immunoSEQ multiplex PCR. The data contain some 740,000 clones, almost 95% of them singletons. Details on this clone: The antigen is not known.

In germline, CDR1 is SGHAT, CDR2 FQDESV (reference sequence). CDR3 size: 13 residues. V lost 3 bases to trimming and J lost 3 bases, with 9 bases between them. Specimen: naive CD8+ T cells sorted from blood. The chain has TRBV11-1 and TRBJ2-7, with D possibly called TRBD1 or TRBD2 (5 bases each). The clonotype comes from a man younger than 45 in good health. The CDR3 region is CASSFGTDYEQYF. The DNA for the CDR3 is TGTGCCAGCAGCTTCGGGACGGACTACGAGCAGTACTTC.